The subject of this entry is one TCR beta chain. The antigen is undetermined. The use of a sample-barcoded 5' primer and a J-beta primer mix characterized a second PCR of about 7 to 12 cycles. The yield of each sample was at least 2.5 million CDR3-containing paired-end reads. TCRdb passed the 5' RACE reads through MiXCR, listing each CDR3 protein once. The sample lists about 1 million distinct CDR3 sequences, over 35% occurring once. The data derive from a study of blood T cells in healthy people across ages. CDR1 LGHDT and CDR2 YNNKEL come from the germline V gene (reference sequence). The CDR3 loop spans 15 amino acids. The V and J ends lost 1 base and 1 base respectively, with 11 bases between them. Broader study findings: Both naive CD4+ cell counts and diversity were greater in long-lived donors than in aged donors. Age brought a roughly linear fall in TCR beta diversity measured per million T cells. TCR beta diversity was tightly associated with the proportion of naive T cells.

The sequence was obtained from a woman aged 60-75 years in good health. The sample consisted of blood. The chain joins TRBV3-1 to TRBJ2-7, with a tentative D call TRBD2 (6 bases). The CDR3 nucleotides are TGTGCCAGCAGCCAAGCGGGGGACTCGTCCTACGAGCAGTACTTC. Protein product: CASSQAGDSSYEQYF.